This T cell receptor (beta chain) was retrieved from a study of breast tumors, draining lymph nodes, adjacent tissues. Per germline, CDR1 SEHNR and CDR2 FQNEAQ (reference sequence). Unmatched junction bases numbered 5, after V lost 5 bases and J lost 2 bases. The CDR3 has 16 residues. TCRdb passed the multiplex PCR reads through MiXCR, listing each CDR3 protein once. Among 180,000 or so distinct CDR3 sequences listed, roughly a third were seen once. Samples came from axillary lymph nodes draining the breast cancer. Study-wide points: The data were judged consistent with most tumor T cells coming from lymph node and expanding in tumor. The lymph node origin of tumor T cells was framed as consistent with a hypothesis, not demonstrated.

This clonotype was recorded at least ten times. Its antigen is as yet unknown. The sequenced sample was axillary lymph node tissue. The source is a female donor with breast cancer. Some clones in this sample may be carry-over from other donors' samples. The rearrangement links TRBV7-9 to TRBJ2-3, with 12 bases identical to TRBD2. The CDR3 nucleotides are TGTGCCAGCAGCGCTGGGACTAGCGGGCTCACAGATACGCAGTATTTT. Protein: CASSAGTSGLTDTQYF.